This TCR beta chain came from a study of T cell responses to AZD1222 COVID-19 vaccine. Germline V gene data show CDR1 as LNHDA and CDR2 as SQIVND (reference sequence). Between the trimmed V and J ends, which lost 5 bases and 0 bases, there was a span of 13 bases. This CDR3 contains 15 residues. Data came from immunoSEQ multiplex PCR; TCRdb stores just in-frame clones and leaves some out. The sample shows about 82,000 clones, roughly 90% of them seen only once. V gene TRBV19 combines with J gene TRBJ1-1; maybe TRBD1 (5 bases). This clonotype originated in an adult in good health. Sample: peripheral blood, taken on day 0 of AZD1222 vaccination. CDR3 sequence reads: CASSPPEGMNTEAFF. Here the CDR3 DNA reads TGTGCCAGTAGTCCTCCGGAGGGGATGAACACTGAAGCTTTCTTT.